The sequence of this T cell receptor beta chain was determined in a study of vaccination and CD4 T cells after COVID-19. Study-wide background: Six men and four women formed the convalescents, two being Hispanic. Cells were stimulated with overlapping spike peptide pools from SARS-CoV-2, HCoV-NL63, HCoV-OC43 and HCoV-229E.

Sequencing of the DNA from cultured CD4+ T cells was carried out with the Oncomine TCR Beta short-read assay. Cultured CD4+ T cells were the source of extracted genomic DNA. TCRdb re-called the PCR reads through MiXCR, storing one row per CDR3 protein. The table lists around 10,000 distinct CDR3 sequences, approximately 37% of them singletons, with roughly 21% in the top ten. Documented treatment: roughly 10-day PBMC culture with coronavirus spike peptide pools or control peptides (ViraFEST assay). According to the study, CD4+ T cells from the unexposed donor were gathered ahead of the COVID-19 pandemic (2011-2018). With approximately 10 ug/ml peptide pools and roughly 9.8 IU/ml IL-2, PBMCs were cultured at approximately 2 million per well. The medium had half its volume replaced with fresh IL-2 medium on days 3 and 7. As to this clonotype: The antigen is not known.

The source material was CD4+ T cells from blood, cultured in vitro. The sequence was collected from a human donor in good health.

CDR3 sequence (DNA): TGTGCCAGCAGTTTCGGGGAGCAGCCCCAGCATTTT. It codes for CASSFGEQPQHF. This chain uses TRBV28 with TRBJ1-5; D is unclear. CDR1 and CDR2 from the germline V gene are MDHEN and SYDVKM. This CDR3 spans 12 amino acids. Trimming left V 3 bases short and J 7 bases short, with 7 bases between. The variable domain in full, with the rest retrieved from reference TRBV28 and TRBJ1-5, is DVKVTQSSRYLVKRTGEKVFLECVQDMDHENMFWYRQDPGLGLRLIYFSYDVKMKEKGDIPEGYSVSREKKERFSLILESASTNQTSMYLCASSFGEQPQHFGDGTRLSIL.